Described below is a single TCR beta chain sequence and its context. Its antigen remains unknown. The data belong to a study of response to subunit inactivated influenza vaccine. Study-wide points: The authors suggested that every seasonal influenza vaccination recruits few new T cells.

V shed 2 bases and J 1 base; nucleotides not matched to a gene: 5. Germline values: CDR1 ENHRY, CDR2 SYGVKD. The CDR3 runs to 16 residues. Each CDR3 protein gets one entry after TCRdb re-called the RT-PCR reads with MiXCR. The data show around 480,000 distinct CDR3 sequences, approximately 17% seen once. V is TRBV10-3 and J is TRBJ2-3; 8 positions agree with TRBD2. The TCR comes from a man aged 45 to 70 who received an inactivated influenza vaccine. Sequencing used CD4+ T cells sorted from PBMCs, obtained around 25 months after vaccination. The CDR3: CAISERNSGGTDTQYF. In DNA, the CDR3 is TGTGCCATCAGTGAGCGGAATAGCGGGGGCACAGATACGCAGTATTTT.